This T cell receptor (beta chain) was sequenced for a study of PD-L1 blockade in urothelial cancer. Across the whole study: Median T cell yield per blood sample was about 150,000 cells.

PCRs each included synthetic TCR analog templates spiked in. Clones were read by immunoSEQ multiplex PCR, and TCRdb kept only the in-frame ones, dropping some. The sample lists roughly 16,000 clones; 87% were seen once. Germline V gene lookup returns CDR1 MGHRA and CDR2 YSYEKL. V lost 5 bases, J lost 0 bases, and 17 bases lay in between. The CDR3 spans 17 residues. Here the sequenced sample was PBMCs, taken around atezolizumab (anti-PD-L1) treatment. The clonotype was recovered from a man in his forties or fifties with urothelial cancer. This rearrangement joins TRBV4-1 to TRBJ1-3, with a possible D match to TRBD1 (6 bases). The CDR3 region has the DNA TGCGCCAGCAGCAAGGGGGTGGGACGTCGCTCTGGAAACACCATATATTTT. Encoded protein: CASSKGVGRRSGNTIYF.